Below, 18 T cell receptor beta chains from the same sample are listed, as sequenced in a study of blood T cell repertoires in COVID-19. This table comes from immunoSEQ multiplex PCR, and its TCRdb copy is limited to in-frame clones, with some not included. The table includes about 310,000 clones, 85% detected once. The specimen sequenced was PBMCs or T cells enriched from blood (not recorded which). The receptors stem from a young woman who had been exposed to COVID-19.

This rearrangement joins TRBV7-8 to TRBJ1-3; no reliable D call. Deletions cut 1 base from V and 0 bases from J, with 10 bases between. The CDR3 has 16 residues. Germline V gives CDR1 SGHVS, CDR2 FQNEAQ. The CDR3 sequence is CASSLVGVHSGNTIYF. The CDR3 region has the DNA TGTGCCAGCAGCTTAGTGGGCGTCCACTCTGGAAACACCATATATTTT.

The chain recombines TRBV30 with TRBJ1-5; 7 bases match TRBD1. V lost 3 bases to trimming and J lost 7 bases; unmatched junction nucleotides: 6. The V gene's germline CDR1 is GTSNPN and CDR2 SVGIG (reference sequence). The CDR3 is made up of 13 amino acids. DNA for the CDR3: TGTGCCTGGAGGACAGGGAAAGGGCAGCCCCAGCATTTT. It yields the protein CAWRTGKGQPQHF.

A word on this clone: At the DNA level, this CDR3 is encoded by other sequences in the same sample as well. The chain combines TRBV9 with TRBJ1-3; TRBD1 matches 7 bases. CDR1 and CDR2 (germline): SGDLS, YYNGEE. This CDR3 contains 15 residues. Trimming cost V 2 bases and J 0 bases; bases outside gene matches: 2. The chain's CDR3 is CASSVGDSSGNTIYF. In DNA form, the CDR3 reads TGTGCCAGCAGCGTCGGGGACAGCTCTGGAAACACCATATATTTT.

The chain employs TRBV5-6 and TRBJ1-6; TRBD1 agrees at 7 bases. CDR3 size: 14 residues. J gave up 7 bases and V 4 bases, and 5 bases lay outside the gene matches. Germline CDR1 is SGHDT and CDR2 is YYEEEE. The CDR3 nucleotides are TGTGCCAGCAGCGTGCCGGGACAGAATTCACCCCTCCACTTT. Its translation: CASSVPGQNSPLHF.

The chain uses TRBV11-2 and TRBJ2-1, with D unresolved. The V and J ends lost 1 base and 14 bases respectively, with 9 bases between them. The CDR3 is 11 amino acids. In germline, CDR1 is SGHAT, CDR2 FQNNGV. The CDR3: CASSLGGWEFF. The CDR3 nucleotides are TGTGCCAGCAGCTTAGGCGGATGGGAGTTCTTC.

This sequence joins TRBV6-6 and TRBJ2-6; 9 bases match TRBD1. The CDR3 covers 15 residues. Germline values: CDR1 MNHNY, CDR2 SVGAGI (reference sequence). V was pared by 7 bases and J by 2 bases, with 3 bases of the junction left unmatched. CDR3 residues: CASKDRGAGANVLTF. CDR3 nucleotide sequence: TGTGCCAGCAAAGACAGGGGGGCTGGGGCCAACGTCCTGACTTTC.

This clone was recorded a few times. This sequence joins TRBV19 and TRBJ1-1, with D maybe TRBD1 (6 bases). Trimming removed 10 bases at V and 6 bases at J, with 15 bases between. Per the germline V gene, CDR1 is LNHDA and CDR2 is SQIVND (reference sequence). The CDR3 sequence is 12 residues long. The CDR3 sequence: CATTGRSAEAFF. CDR3 coding DNA: TGTGCCACCACAGGGCGTTCGGCTGAAGCTTTCTTT.

The gene calls are TRBV30 and TRBJ1-2; TRBD1 aligns across 7 bases. The CDR3 runs 14 residues. Germline V gene sequence: CDR1 GTSNPN, CDR2 SVGIG (reference sequence). V trimming: 4 bases; J trimming: 10 bases; junction bases outside the gene matches: 15. The CDR3 protein is CAWMQPWDRSNYTF. The CDR3 DNA sequence: TGTGCCTGGATGCAACCCTGGGACAGATCAAACTACACCTTC.

V usage is TRBV4-3 and J usage is TRBJ2-1; D is perhaps TRBD2 (5 bases). CDR1 is LGHNA and CDR2 is YSLEER in the germline V gene. The CDR3 runs 16 residues. V was clipped by 0 bases and J by 2 bases, with 11 bases between them. As DNA, the CDR3 is TGCGCCAGCAGCCAAGATTGGAGCGGTACCTACAATGAGCAGTTCTTC. It is translated as CASSQDWSGTYNEQFF.

The V call is TRBV2, the J call TRBJ2-1; D possibly corresponds to TRBD2 (6 bases). The CDR3 has 16 amino acids. Trimming removed 5 bases at V and 0 bases at J, with 14 bases between. From germline, CDR1 is SNHLY and CDR2 FYNNEI. CDR3 protein: CASSFRDFSSYNEQFF. The DNA of the CDR3 is TGTGCCAGCAGTTTCCGGGACTTTAGCTCCTACAATGAGCAGTTCTTC.

This clone was counted between two and nine times. The same CDR3 can be traced to other DNA sequences in this sample. The chain uses TRBV5-4 and TRBJ2-3; the D is unclear. CDR1 and CDR2 (germline): SGHNT, YYREEE (reference sequence). V lost 2 bases and J lost 2, with 3 bases in between. CDR3 length equals 12 residues. The CDR3 DNA reads TGTGCCAGCAGCTTACTCACAGATACGCAGTATTTT. Amino acid sequence: CASSLLTDTQYF.

This clone was counted once. This chain uses TRBV2 with TRBJ1-1; 7 bases align to TRBD1. Germline values: CDR1 SNHLY, CDR2 FYNNEI. This CDR3 spans 12 amino acids. CDR3 loop: CVPRGRRTEAFF. The CDR3 coding sequence is TGTGTCCCTAGGGGGCGGCGGACTGAAGCTTTCTTT. Full variable domain (outside the CDR3, taken from reference TRBV2 and TRBJ1-1): EPEVTQTPSHQVTQMGQEVILRCVPISNHLYFYWYRQILGQKVEFLVSFYNNEISEKSEIFDDQFSVERPDGSNFTLKIRSTKLEDSAMYFCVPRGRRTEAFFGQGTRLTVV.

The CDR3 is CASSPLGGGVKTQYF. CDR3 nucleotides: TGTGCCAGCAGTCCCCTGGGGGGGGGCGTAAAGACCCAGTACTTC. J is TRBJ2-5 and V is TRBV28; TRBD2 is a possible D gene (7 bases). The CDR3 is made up of 15 amino acids. CDR1 and CDR2 (germline): MDHEN, SYDVKM. Trimming left V 5 bases short and J 6 bases short, with 19 bases between.

The chain couples TRBV24-1 to TRBJ2-5; 10 bases are shared with TRBD1. The CDR3 extends over 15 amino acids. V lost 4 bases to trimming and J lost 9 bases; unmatched junction nucleotides: 10. Germline CDR1 and CDR2: KGHDR and SFDVKD. The CDR3 DNA is TGTGCCACCAGTGACGGGACAGGGGAGACGGAGGCCCAGTACTTC. Translating gives CATSDGTGETEAQYF.

The rearrangement uses TRBV30 and TRBJ2-7; 9 bases are a match to TRBD1. Germline trimming cut 1 base from V and 7 bases from J; bases unmatched to any gene: 5. The germline V gene encodes CDR1 GTSNPN and CDR2 SVGIG (reference sequence). The CDR3 totals 13 residues. CDR3: CAWSEQGAGEQYF. The CDR3 DNA reads as TGTGCCTGGAGTGAACAGGGGGCAGGAGAGCAGTACTTC.

The chain couples TRBV24-1 to TRBJ1-1, with a tentative D call TRBD1 (6 bases). Germline V gene lookup returns CDR1 KGHDR and CDR2 SFDVKD. V dropped 5 bases and J dropped 5 bases, with 11 bases sitting between them. This CDR3 contains 13 residues. The CDR3 region is CATSGRGSTEAFF. The CDR3 DNA follows: TGTGCCACCAGTGGAAGGGGGAGTACTGAAGCTTTCTTT.

The chain combines TRBV15 with TRBJ1-1, with 7 bases matching TRBD1. V trimming: 2 bases; J trimming: 10 bases; junction bases outside the gene matches: 10. CDR1 and CDR2 (germline): LNHNV, YYDKDF (reference sequence). This CDR3 contains 14 residues. The CDR3 spells CATSRHTTGSGAFF. The DNA of the CDR3 is TGTGCCACCAGCAGACATACGACAGGGTCCGGAGCTTTCTTT. The full variable domain, in which reference TRBV15 and TRBJ1-1 provide the parts outside the CDR3, is DAMVIQNPRYQVTQFGKPVTLSCSQTLNHNVMYWYQQKSSQAPKLLFHYYDKDFNNEADTPDNFQSRRPNTSFCFLDIRSPGLGDTAMYLCATSRHTTGSGAFFGQGTRLTVV.

The V and J genes are TRBV9 and TRBJ2-5, with D possibly matching TRBD1 (6 bases). Germline values: CDR1 SGDLS, CDR2 YYNGEE. The CDR3 contains 18 residues. V lost 1 base to trimming and J lost 1 base, with 20 bases between them. CDR3 loop: CASSVRAGDREGQETQYF. In DNA, the CDR3 is TGTGCCAGCAGCGTACGGGCAGGGGACCGCGAGGGCCAAGAGACCCAGTACTTC.